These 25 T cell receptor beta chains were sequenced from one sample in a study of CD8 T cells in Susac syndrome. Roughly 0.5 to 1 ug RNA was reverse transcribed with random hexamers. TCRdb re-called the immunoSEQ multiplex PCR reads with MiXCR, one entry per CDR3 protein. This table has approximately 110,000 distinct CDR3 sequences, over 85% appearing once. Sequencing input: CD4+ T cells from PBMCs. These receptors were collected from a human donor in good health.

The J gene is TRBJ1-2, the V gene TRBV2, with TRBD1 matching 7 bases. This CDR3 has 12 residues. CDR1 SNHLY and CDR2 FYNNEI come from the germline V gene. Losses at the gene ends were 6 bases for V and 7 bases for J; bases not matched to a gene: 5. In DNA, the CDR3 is TGTGCCAGCAGGCCCACAGGGGCTGGCTACACCTTC. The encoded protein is CASRPTGAGYTF.

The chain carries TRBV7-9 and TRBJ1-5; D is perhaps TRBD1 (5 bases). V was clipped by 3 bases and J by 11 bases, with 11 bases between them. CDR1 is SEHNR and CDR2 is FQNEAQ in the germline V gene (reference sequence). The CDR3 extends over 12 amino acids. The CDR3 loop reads CASSLEGRAQHF. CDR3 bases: TGTGCCAGCAGCTTGGAGGGGAGAGCCCAGCATTTT. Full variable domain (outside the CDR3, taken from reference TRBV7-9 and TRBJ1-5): DTGVSQNPRHKITKRGQNVTFRCDPISEHNRLYWYRQTLGQGPEFLTYFQNEAQLEKSRLLSDRFSAERPKGSFSTLEIQRTEQGDSAMYLCASSLEGRAQHFGDGTRLSIL.

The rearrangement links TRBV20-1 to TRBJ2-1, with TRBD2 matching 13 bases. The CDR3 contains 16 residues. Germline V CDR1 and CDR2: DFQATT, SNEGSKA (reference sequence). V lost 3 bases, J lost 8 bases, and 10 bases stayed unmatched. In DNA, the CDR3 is TGCAGTGCTAGGTTACTAGCGGGAGGGTGGTCGGATGAGCAGTTCTTC. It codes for CSARLLAGGWSDEQFF.

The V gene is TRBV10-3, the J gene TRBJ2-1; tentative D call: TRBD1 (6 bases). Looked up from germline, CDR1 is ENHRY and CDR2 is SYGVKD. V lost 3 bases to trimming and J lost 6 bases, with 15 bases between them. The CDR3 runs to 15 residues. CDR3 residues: CAISDPLDRINEQFF. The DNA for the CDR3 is TGTGCCATCAGTGACCCCCTCGACAGGATCAATGAGCAGTTCTTC.

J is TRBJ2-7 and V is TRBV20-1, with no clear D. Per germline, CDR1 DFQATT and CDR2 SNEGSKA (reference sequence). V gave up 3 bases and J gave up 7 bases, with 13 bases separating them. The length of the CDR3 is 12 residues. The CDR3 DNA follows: TGCAGTGCTAGGGTTTCCCTAGGGGAGCAGTACTTC. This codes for CSARVSLGEQYF.

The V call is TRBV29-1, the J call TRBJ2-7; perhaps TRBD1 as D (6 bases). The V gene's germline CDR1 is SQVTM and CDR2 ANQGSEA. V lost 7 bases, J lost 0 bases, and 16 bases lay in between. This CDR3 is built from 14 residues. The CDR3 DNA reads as TGCAGCGCTAGACAGGCGATCCACTCCTACGAGCAGTACTTC. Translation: CSARQAIHSYEQYF.

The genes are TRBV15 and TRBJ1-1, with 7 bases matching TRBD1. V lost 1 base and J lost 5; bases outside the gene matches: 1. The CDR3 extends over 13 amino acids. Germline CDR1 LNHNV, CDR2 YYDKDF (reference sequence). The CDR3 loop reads CATSRAGGTEAFF. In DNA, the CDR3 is TGTGCCACCAGCAGAGCAGGGGGGACTGAAGCTTTCTTT.

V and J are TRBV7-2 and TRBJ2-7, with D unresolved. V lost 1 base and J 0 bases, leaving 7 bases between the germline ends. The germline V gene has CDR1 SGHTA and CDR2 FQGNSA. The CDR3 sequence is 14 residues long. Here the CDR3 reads CASSLVYDSYEQYF. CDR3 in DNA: TGTGCCAGCAGCTTAGTGTACGACTCCTACGAGCAGTACTTC. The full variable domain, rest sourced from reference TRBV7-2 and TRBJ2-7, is GAGVSQSPSNKVTEKGKDVELRCDPISGHTALYWYRQSLGQGLEFLIYFQGNSAPDKSGLPSDRFSAERTGGSVSTLTIQRTQQEDSAVYLCASSLVYDSYEQYFGPGTRLTVT.

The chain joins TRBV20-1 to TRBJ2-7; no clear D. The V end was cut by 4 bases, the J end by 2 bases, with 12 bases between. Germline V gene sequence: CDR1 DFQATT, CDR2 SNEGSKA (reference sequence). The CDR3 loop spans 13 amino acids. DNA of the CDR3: TGCAGTGCTATGCGCAGTGCCCCCTACGAGCAGTACTTC. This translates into CSAMRSAPYEQYF.

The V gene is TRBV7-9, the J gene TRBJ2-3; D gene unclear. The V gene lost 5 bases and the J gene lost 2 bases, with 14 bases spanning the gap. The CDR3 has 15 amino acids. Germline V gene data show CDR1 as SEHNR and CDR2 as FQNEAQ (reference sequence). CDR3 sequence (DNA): TGTGCCAGCAGCCCTCAAAGAACCTTCACAGATACGCAGTATTTT. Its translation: CASSPQRTFTDTQYF.

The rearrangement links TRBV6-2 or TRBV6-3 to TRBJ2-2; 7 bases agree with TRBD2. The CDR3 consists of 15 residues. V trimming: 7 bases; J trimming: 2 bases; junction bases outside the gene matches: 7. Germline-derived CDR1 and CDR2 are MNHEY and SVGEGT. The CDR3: CASKGAGPNTGELFF. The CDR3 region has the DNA TGTGCCAGCAAGGGAGCGGGACCCAACACCGGGGAGCTGTTTTTT.

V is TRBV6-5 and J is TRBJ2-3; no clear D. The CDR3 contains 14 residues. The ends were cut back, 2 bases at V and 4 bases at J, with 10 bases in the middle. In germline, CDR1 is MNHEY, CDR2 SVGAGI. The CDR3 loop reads CASSYRDGADTQYF. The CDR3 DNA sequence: TGTGCCAGCAGTTACAGGGATGGAGCAGATACGCAGTATTTT.

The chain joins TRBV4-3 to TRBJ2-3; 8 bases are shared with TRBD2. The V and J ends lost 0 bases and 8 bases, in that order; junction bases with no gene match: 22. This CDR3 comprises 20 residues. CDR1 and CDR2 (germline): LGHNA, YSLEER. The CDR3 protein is CASSQEARELAVPSKITQYF. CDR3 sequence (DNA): TGCGCCAGCAGCCAAGAGGCCCGGGAACTAGCGGTTCCCTCGAAGATTACGCAGTATTTT.

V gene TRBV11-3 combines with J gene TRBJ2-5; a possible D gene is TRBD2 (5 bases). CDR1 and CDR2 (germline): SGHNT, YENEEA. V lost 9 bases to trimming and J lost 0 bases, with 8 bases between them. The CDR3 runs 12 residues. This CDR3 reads CARKRNQETQYF. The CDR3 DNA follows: TGTGCCAGGAAGCGGAACCAAGAGACCCAGTACTTC.

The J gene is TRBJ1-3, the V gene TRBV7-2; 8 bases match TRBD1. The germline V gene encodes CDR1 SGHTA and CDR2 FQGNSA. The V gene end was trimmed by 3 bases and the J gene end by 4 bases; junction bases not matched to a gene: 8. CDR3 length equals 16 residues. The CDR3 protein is CASSFTGTGLGNTIYF. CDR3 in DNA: TGTGCCAGCAGCTTCACGGGGACAGGTTTGGGAAACACCATATATTTT.

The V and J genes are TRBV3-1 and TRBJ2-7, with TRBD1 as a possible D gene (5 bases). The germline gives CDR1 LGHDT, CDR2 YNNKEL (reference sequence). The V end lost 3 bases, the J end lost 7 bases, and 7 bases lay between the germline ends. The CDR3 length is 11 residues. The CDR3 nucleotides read TGTGCCAGCAGCCACCCAGGGGAGCAGTACTTC. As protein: CASSHPGEQYF.

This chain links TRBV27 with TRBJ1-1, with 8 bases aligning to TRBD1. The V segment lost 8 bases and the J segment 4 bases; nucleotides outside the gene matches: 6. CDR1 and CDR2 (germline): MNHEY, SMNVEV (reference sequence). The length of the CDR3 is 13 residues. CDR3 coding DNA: TGTGCCAGCCGGGACAGGCGGGGCACTGAAGCTTTCTTT. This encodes CASRDRRGTEAFF.

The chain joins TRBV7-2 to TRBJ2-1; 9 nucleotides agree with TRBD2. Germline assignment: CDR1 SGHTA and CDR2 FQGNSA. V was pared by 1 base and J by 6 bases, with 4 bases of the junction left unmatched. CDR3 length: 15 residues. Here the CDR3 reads CASSLEALAGNEQFF. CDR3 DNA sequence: TGTGCCAGCAGCTTAGAAGCACTAGCGGGCAATGAGCAGTTCTTC.

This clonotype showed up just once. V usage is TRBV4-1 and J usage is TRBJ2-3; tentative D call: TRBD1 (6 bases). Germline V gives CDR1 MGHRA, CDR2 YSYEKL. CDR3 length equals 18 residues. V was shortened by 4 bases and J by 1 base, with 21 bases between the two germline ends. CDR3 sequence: CASSRHGPTGDGTDTQYF. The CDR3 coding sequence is TGCGCCAGCAGCCGTCACGGGCCGACAGGTGACGGCACAGATACGCAGTATTTT.

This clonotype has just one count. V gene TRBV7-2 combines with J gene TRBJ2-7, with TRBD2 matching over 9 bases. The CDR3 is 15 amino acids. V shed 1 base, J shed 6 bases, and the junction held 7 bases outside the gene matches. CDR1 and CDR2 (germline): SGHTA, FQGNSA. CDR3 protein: CASSLVPAGGSEQYF. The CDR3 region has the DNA TGTGCCAGCAGCTTAGTGCCAGCGGGAGGATCCGAGCAGTACTTC. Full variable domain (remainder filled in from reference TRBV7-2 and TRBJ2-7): GAGVSQSPSNKVTEKGKDVELRCDPISGHTALYWYRQSLGQGLEFLIYFQGNSAPDKSGLPSDRFSAERTGGSVSTLTIQRTQQEDSAVYLCASSLVPAGGSEQYFGPGTRLTVT.

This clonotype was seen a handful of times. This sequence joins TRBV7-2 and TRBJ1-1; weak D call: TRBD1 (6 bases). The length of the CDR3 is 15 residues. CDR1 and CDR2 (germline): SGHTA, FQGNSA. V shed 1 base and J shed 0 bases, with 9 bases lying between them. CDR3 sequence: CASSLGPGVNTEAFF. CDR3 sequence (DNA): TGTGCCAGCAGCTTAGGCCCAGGGGTGAACACTGAAGCTTTCTTT.

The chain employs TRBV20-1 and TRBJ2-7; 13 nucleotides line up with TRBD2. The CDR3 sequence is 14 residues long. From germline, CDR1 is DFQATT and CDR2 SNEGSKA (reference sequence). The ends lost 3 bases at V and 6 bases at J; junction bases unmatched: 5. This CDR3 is CSARPGLAGSEQYF. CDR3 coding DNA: TGCAGTGCTAGGCCGGGACTAGCGGGATCCGAGCAGTACTTC.

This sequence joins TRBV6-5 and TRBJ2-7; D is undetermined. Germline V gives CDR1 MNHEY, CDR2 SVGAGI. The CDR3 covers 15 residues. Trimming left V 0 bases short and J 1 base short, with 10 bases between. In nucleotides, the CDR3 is TGTGCCAGCAGTTACTCGAGGAGATTTTCCTACGAGCAGTACTTC. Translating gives CASSYSRRFSYEQYF.

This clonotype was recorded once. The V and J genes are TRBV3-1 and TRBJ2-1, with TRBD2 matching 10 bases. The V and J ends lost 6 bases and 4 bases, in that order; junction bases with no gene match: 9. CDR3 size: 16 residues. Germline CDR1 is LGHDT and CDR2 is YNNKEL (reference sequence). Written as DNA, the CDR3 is TGTGCCAGCAGTTGGGGGTCTAGCGGGAGATACAATGAGCAGTTCTTC. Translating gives CASSWGSSGRYNEQFF.

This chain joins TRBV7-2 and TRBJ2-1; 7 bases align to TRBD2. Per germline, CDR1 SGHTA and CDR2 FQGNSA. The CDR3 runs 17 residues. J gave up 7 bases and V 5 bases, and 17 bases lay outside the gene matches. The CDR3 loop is CASSPQWRAGKENEQFF. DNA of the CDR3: TGTGCCAGCAGCCCCCAATGGCGAGCGGGAAAGGAAAATGAGCAGTTCTTC.